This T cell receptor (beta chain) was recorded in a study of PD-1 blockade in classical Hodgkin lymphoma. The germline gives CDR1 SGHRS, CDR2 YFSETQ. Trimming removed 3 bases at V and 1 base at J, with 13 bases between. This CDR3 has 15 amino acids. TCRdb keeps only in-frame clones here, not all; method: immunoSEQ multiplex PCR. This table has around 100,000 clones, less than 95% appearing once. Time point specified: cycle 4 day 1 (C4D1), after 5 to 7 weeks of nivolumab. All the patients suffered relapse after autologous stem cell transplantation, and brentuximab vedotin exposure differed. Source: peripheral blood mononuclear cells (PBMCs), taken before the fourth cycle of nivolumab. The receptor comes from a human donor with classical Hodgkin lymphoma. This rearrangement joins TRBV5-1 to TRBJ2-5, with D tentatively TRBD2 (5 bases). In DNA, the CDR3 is TGCGCCAGCAGCTCTATAGCGTTATCCCAAGAGACCCAGTACTTC. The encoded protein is CASSSIALSQETQYF.